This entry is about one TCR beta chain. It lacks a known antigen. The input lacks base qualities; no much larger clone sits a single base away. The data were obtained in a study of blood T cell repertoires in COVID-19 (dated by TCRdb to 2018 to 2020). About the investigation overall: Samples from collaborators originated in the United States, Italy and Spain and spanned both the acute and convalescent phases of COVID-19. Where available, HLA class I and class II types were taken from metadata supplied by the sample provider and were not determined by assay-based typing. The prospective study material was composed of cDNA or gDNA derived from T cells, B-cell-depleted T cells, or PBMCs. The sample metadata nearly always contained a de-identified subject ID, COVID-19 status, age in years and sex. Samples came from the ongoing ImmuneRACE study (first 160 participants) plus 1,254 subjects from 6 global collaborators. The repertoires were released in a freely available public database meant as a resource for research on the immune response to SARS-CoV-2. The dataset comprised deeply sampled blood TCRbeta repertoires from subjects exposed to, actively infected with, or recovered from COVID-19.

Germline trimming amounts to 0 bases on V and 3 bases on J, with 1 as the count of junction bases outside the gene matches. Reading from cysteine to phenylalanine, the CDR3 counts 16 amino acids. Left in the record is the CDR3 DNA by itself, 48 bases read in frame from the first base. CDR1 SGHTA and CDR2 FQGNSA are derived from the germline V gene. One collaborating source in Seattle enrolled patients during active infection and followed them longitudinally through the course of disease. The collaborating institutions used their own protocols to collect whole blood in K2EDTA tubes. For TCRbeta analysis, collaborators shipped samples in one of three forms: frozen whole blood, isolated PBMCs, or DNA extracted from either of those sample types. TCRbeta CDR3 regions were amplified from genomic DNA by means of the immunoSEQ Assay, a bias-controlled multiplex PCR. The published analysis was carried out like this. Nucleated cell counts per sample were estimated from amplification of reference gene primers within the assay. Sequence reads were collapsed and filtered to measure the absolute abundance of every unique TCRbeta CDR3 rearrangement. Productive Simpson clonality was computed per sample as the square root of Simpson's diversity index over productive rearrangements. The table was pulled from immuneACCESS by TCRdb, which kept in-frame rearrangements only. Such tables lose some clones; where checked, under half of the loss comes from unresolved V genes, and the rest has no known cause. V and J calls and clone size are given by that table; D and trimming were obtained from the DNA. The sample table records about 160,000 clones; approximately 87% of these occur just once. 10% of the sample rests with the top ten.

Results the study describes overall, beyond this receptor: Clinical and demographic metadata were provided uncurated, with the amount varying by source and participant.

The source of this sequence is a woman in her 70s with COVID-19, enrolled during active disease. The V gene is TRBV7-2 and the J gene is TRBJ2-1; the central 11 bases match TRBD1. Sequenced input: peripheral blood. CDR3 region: CASSLAGTGGYNEQFF. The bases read TGTGCCAGCAGCTTAGCCGGGACAGGGGGCTACAATGAGCAGTTCTTC.